This T cell receptor beta chain was captured by sequencing in a study of blood T cells in healthy people across ages. With respect to this clonotype: Its antigen is not known.

V was shortened by 7 bases and J by 6 bases, with 12 bases between the two germline ends. In germline, CDR1 is MNHEY, CDR2 SVGAGI. CDR3 length equals 12 residues. PBMCs, at least 7 million per sample, were isolated. Next came a second PCR, run for about 7 to 11 cycles, which used a sample-barcoded 5' primer along with a J-beta primer mix. Via MiXCR, TCRdb re-called the 5' RACE reads, giving one row per CDR3 protein. The repertoire consists of about 540,000 distinct CDR3 sequences, with about 24% occurring once and the leading ten covering around 10%. Study-level findings and limits: Relative to aged donors, long-lived donors carried more naive CD4+ cells and displayed higher diversity.

These records were also assigned to another study, of T cells of mothers and their children.

The chain combines TRBV6-5 with TRBJ1-1; no clear D gene. Material for sequencing was blood. The receptor comes from a boy aged 10-17 years in good health. CDR3 nucleotides: TGTGCCAGCACCGGACCTGGCGCTGAAGCTTTCTTT. The encoded protein is CASTGPGAEAFF.